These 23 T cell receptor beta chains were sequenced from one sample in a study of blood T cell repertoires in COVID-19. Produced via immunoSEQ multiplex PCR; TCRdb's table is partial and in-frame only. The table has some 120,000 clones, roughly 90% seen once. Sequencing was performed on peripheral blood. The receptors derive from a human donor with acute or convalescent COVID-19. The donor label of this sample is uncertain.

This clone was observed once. This CDR3 is CATSRVQNTGELFF. CDR3 bases: TGTGCCACCAGCAGAGTACAGAACACCGGGGAGCTGTTTTTT. J is TRBJ2-2 and V is TRBV15; no firm D call. Trimming took 1 base from V and 1 from J, leaving 4 bases between them. The V gene's germline CDR1 is LNHNV and CDR2 YYDKDF (reference sequence). The CDR3 runs to 14 residues.

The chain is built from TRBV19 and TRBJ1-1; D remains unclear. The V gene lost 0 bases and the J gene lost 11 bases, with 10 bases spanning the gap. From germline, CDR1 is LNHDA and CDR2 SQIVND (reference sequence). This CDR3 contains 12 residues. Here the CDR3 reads CASSIEGGRAFF. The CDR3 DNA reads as TGTGCCAGTAGTATAGAAGGCGGAAGGGCTTTCTTT. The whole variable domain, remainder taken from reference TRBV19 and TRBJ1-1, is DGGITQSPKYLFRKEGQNVTLSCEQNLNHDAMYWYRQDPGQGLRLIYYSQIVNDFQKGDIAEGYSVSREKKESFPLTVTSAQKNPTAFYLCASSIEGGRAFFGQGTRLTVV.

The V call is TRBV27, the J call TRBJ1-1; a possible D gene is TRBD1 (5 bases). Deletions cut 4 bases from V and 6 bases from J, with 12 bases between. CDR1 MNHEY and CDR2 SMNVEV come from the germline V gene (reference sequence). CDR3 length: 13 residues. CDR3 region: CASSSVYRSEAFF. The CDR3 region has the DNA TGTGCCAGCAGTTCCGTCTACAGGTCTGAAGCTTTCTTT.

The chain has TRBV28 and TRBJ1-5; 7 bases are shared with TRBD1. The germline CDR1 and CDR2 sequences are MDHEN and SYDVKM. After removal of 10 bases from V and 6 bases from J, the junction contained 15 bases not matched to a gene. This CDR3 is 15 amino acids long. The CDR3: CATQTLTGVSQPQHF. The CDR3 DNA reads TGTGCCACCCAAACACTCACAGGGGTATCTCAGCCCCAGCATTTT.

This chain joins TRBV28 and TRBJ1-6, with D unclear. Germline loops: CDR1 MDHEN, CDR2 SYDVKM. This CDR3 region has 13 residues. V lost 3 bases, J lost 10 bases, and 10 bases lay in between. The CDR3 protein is CASSFVRRSPLHF. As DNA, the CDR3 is TGTGCCAGCAGTTTTGTAAGGAGATCACCCCTCCACTTT.

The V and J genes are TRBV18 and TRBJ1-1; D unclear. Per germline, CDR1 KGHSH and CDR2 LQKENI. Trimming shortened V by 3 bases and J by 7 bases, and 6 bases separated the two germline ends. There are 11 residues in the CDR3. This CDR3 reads CASSPGVEAFF. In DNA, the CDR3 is TGTGCCAGCTCACCCGGGGTTGAAGCTTTCTTT.

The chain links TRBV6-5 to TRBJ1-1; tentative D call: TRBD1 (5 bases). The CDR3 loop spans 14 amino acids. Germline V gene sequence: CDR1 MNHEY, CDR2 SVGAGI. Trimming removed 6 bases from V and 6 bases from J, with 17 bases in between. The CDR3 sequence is CASSSTRGSAEAFF. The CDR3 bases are TGTGCCAGCAGCTCCACTCGGGGGAGCGCTGAAGCTTTCTTT.

CDR3 loop: CASSKGQDGTDTQYF. DNA for the CDR3: TGTGCCAGCAGCAAGGGACAGGATGGCACAGATACGCAGTATTTT. This chain links TRBV27 with TRBJ2-3; 8 bases fit TRBD1. The ends lost 6 bases at V and 1 base at J; junction bases unmatched: 6. The CDR3 length is 15 residues. The germline gives CDR1 MNHEY, CDR2 SMNVEV (reference sequence).

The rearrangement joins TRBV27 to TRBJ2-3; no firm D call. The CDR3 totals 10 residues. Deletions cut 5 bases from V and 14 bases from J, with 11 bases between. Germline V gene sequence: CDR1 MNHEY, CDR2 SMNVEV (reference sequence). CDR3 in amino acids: CASSPFRVYF. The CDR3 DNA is TGTGCCAGCAGTCCTTTTCGGGTGTATTTT.

The CDR3 DNA sequence: TGCGCCAGCAGCCAAGATAACAGGGGGCAAGGGGAGCTGTTTTTT. Amino acids: CASSQDNRGQGELFF. The rearrangement joins TRBV4-3 to TRBJ2-2, with TRBD1 matching over 9 bases. The CDR3 is made up of 15 amino acids. CDR1 is LGHNA, CDR2 YSLEER, per germline. V was clipped by 0 bases and J by 8 bases; unmatched bases: 4.

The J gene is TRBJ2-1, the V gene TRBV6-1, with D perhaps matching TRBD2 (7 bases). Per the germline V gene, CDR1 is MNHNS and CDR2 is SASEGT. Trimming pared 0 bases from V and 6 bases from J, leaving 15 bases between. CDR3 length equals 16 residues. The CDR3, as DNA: TGTGCCAGCAGTGAAGCGGGCAGGGGAGGGGGCAATGAGCAGTTCTTC. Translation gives CASSEAGRGGGNEQFF.

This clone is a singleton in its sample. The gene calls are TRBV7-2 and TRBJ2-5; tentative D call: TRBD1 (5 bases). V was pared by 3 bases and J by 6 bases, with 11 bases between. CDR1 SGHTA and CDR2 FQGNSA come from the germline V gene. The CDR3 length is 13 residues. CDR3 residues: CASSLGLGKTQYF. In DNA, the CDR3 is TGTGCCAGCAGCTTGGGGCTGGGGAAGACCCAGTACTTC.

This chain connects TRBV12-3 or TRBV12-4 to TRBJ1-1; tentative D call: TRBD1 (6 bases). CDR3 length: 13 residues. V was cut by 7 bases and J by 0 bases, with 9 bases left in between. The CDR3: CASKDSLNTEAFF. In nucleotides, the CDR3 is TGTGCCAGCAAGGACAGCCTGAACACTGAAGCTTTCTTT.

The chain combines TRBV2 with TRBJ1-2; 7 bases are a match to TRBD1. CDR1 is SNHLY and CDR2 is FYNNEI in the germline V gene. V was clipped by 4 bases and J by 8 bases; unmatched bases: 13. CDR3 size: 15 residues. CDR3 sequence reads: CASSVEGAGSLGYTF. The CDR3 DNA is TGTGCCAGCAGTGTGGAGGGGGCAGGATCCTTGGGCTACACCTTC.

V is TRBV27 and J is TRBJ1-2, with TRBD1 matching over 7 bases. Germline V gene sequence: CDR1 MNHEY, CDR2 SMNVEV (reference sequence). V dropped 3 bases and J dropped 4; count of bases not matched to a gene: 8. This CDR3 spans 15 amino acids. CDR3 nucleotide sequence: TGTGCCAGCAGTTTGAGGACAGGCCCTCGCTATGGCTACACCTTC. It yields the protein CASSLRTGPRYGYTF.

CDR3 region: CASSPHGQGGYEQYF. The CDR3 nucleotides read TGTGCCAGCAGCCCCCACGGGCAGGGGGGCTACGAGCAGTACTTC. The genes are TRBV9 and TRBJ2-7, with D possibly being TRBD1 (7 bases). Germline assignment: CDR1 SGDLS and CDR2 YYNGEE. The V gene lost 4 bases and the J gene lost 3 bases, with 17 bases spanning the gap. The CDR3 has 15 amino acids.

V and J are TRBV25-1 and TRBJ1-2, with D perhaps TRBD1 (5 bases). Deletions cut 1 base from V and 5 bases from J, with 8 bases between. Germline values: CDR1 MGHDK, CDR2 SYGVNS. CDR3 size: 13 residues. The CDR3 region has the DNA TGTGCCAGCAGTGAATTACAGGCATATGGCTACACCTTC. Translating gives CASSELQAYGYTF.

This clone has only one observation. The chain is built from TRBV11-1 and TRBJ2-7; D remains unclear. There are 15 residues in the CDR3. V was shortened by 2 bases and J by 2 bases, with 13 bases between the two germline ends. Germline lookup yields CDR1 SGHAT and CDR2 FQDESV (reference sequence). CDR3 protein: CASSLSPLSAYEQYF. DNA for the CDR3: TGTGCCAGCAGCTTAAGTCCTTTAAGCGCCTACGAGCAGTACTTC.

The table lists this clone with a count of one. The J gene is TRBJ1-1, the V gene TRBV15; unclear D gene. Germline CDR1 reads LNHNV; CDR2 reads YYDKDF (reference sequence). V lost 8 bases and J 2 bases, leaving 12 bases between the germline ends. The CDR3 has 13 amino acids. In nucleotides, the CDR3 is TGTGCCACCGCCCGGGAAGGTAACACTGAAGCTTTCTTT. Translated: CATAREGNTEAFF.

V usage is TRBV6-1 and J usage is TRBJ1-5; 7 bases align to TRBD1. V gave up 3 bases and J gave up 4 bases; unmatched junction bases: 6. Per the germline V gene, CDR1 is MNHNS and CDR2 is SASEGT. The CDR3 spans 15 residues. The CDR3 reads CASSDGQGVNQPQHF. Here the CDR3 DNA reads TGTGCCAGCAGTGATGGGCAGGGGGTGAATCAGCCCCAGCATTTT.

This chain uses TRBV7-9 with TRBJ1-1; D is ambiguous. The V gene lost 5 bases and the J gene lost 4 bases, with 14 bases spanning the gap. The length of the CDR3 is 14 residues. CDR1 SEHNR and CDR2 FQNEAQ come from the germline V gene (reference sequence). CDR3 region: CASSLGHLSTEAFF. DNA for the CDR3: TGTGCCAGCAGCCTTGGGCACTTGAGCACTGAAGCTTTCTTT.

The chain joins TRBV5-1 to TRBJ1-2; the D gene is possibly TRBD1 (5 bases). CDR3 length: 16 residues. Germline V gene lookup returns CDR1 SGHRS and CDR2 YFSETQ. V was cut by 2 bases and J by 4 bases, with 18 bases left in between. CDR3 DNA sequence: TGCGCCAGCAGCTTCTCCGCAGACGGGGGTCTCTATGGCTACACCTTC. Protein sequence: CASSFSADGGLYGYTF.

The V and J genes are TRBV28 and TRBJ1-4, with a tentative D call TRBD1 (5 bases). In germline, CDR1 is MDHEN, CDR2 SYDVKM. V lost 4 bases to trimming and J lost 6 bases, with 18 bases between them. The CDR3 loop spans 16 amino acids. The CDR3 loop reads CASSSTKGGEHEKLFF. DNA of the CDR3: TGTGCCAGCAGTTCCACAAAGGGAGGGGAACATGAAAAACTGTTTTTT.